This T cell receptor (beta chain) was found in a study of T cell responses to AZD1222 COVID-19 vaccine. Study in general: Second-dose schedules of about 4 or about 12 weeks were combined. Points from the study as a whole: Reports indicate that nearly half of spike-specific TCRs are directed at unmutated variant regions. Following two doses of AZD1222, Spike-specific TCR breadth and depth rose. Clonal diversity was possibly underestimated, and the donors were mostly white British, with more females.

The data were produced by immunoSEQ multiplex PCR, yet TCRdb's version contains in-frame clones alone and is incomplete. The sample lists 84,000 or so clones; over 75% were seen once. V lost 0 bases, J lost 8 bases, and 17 bases lay in between. There are 16 residues in the CDR3. Germline V lookup: CDR1 SGHNT, CDR2 YENEEA. This clone appeared a few times. Antigen specificity is unknown. This receptor was taken from an adult in good health. Sequencing used peripheral blood, obtained on day 0 of AZD1222 vaccination. V is TRBV11-3 and J is TRBJ2-1; maybe TRBD1 (6 bases). CDR3 protein: CASSLDGRGGSDEQFF. The CDR3 region has the DNA TGTGCCAGCAGCTTAGACGGCAGGGGTGGTAGCGATGAGCAGTTCTTC.